Below, 30 T cell receptor beta chains from the same sample are listed, as sequenced in a study of T cell responses to AZD1222 COVID-19 vaccine. The assay was immunoSEQ multiplex PCR, and TCRdb's table has in-frame clones only and misses some. The sample contains roughly 100,000 clones, 86% of which appear only once. The sample here was peripheral blood, taken on day 0 of AZD1222 vaccination. The receptor set was obtained from an adult in good health.

The chain couples TRBV29-1 to TRBJ2-3; D is uncertain. Per the germline V gene, CDR1 is SQVTM and CDR2 is ANQGSEA. Trimming removed 4 bases from V and 4 bases from J, with 12 bases in between. This CDR3 has 13 amino acids. The DNA for the CDR3 is TGCAGCGTTGCCCTAGGAGTTGCAGATACGCAGTATTTT. Its protein is CSVALGVADTQYF.

This clone appeared a single time. The gene calls are TRBV28 and TRBJ1-1; perhaps TRBD1 as D (6 bases). The CDR3 contains 12 residues. Germline CDR1 is MDHEN and CDR2 is SYDVKM. The V end was cut by 5 bases, the J end by 5 bases, with 9 bases between. The CDR3 DNA sequence: TGTGCCAGCAGTGCCGGACAGACTGAAGCTTTCTTT. Translated: CASSAGQTEAFF.

V and J are TRBV19 and TRBJ1-3; unclear D gene. The CDR3 spans 15 residues. Between the trimmed V and J ends, which lost 10 bases and 0 bases, there was a span of 16 bases. CDR1 LNHDA and CDR2 SQIVND come from the germline V gene (reference sequence). The CDR3: CATSSVRRSGNTIYF. The CDR3 nucleotides are TGTGCCACCTCCTCGGTGCGGCGCTCTGGAAACACCATATATTTT.

The chain links TRBV2 to TRBJ2-2; either TRBD1 or TRBD2 may fit D (6 bases each). The CDR3 spans 15 residues. The V and J ends lost 4 bases and 3 bases respectively, with 12 bases between them. Germline V gene data show CDR1 as SNHLY and CDR2 as FYNNEI. The CDR3 reads CASSGTRGDTGELFF. CDR3 nucleotide sequence: TGTGCCAGCAGTGGGACAAGGGGGGACACCGGGGAGCTGTTTTTT.

The rearrangement joins TRBV18 to TRBJ2-7, with 8 bases fitting TRBD2. V shed 3 bases and J 5 bases; nucleotides not matched to a gene: 9. CDR3 length: 15 amino acids. Germline CDR1 KGHSH, CDR2 LQKENI. The CDR3 reads CASSPRQREINEQYF. The CDR3 nucleotides are TGTGCCAGCTCACCGCGCCAGCGGGAGATCAACGAGCAGTACTTC.

The chain couples TRBV6-5 to TRBJ2-1; no clear D. The V gene's germline CDR1 is MNHEY and CDR2 SVGAGI. Trimming took 7 bases from V and 0 from J, leaving 7 bases between them. The CDR3 is 13 amino acids. CDR3 nucleotide sequence: TGTGCCAGCAAGCAGAGCTCCTACAATGAGCAGTTCTTC. The encoded protein is CASKQSSYNEQFF.

This clone was picked up one time. The rearrangement links TRBV28 to TRBJ1-5; D may be TRBD1 (5 bases). From germline, CDR1 is MDHEN and CDR2 SYDVKM. V shed 6 bases and J shed 2 bases, with 17 bases lying between them. The CDR3 is made up of 16 amino acids. The CDR3 reads CASSPSGAERNQPQHF. CDR3 nucleotides: TGTGCCAGCAGCCCCTCCGGGGCAGAACGCAATCAGCCCCAGCATTTT.

This chain uses TRBV4-3 with TRBJ1-6, with unresolved D. Per germline, CDR1 LGHNA and CDR2 YSLEER. The V end lost 0 bases, the J end lost 10 bases, and 10 bases lay between the germline ends. The CDR3 is 14 residues long. This CDR3 is CASSQDGVRSPLHF. For the CDR3, the DNA is TGCGCCAGCAGCCAAGATGGTGTTCGGTCACCCCTCCACTTT.

This clone was recorded once. V and J are TRBV6-5 and TRBJ2-7; TRBD1 agrees at 11 bases. The junction had 8 bases not matched to a gene; V was cut back by 6 bases and J by 7 bases. Germline V CDR1 and CDR2: MNHEY, SVGAGI. CDR3 length: 14 amino acids. The CDR3 sequence: CASSPGQGGREQYF. The DNA for the CDR3 is TGTGCCAGCAGCCCGGGACAGGGGGGTAGAGAGCAGTACTTC.

V usage is TRBV28 and J usage is TRBJ1-4; D is uncertain. V lost 6 bases, J lost 2 bases, and 13 bases lay in between. Germline V lookup: CDR1 MDHEN, CDR2 SYDVKM. This CDR3 is 15 amino acids long. CDR3 in DNA: TGTGCCAGCAGAAAATTGGGCCGGACTAATGAAAAACTGTTTTTT. It codes for CASRKLGRTNEKLFF.

The chain carries TRBV6-6 and TRBJ1-6; 10 bases match TRBD1. There are 16 residues in the CDR3. Losses at the gene ends were 5 bases for V and 8 bases for J; bases not matched to a gene: 9. Germline loops: CDR1 MNHNY, CDR2 SVGAGI (reference sequence). The CDR3: CASSLPSGTGDSPLHF. The CDR3 DNA sequence: TGTGCCAGCAGTCTCCCGTCCGGGACAGGGGATTCACCCCTCCACTTT.

This chain links TRBV5-1 with TRBJ2-5, with D hard to call. The CDR3 sequence is 14 residues long. V lost 1 base, J lost 1 base, and 8 bases lay in between. Germline V lookup: CDR1 SGHRS, CDR2 YFSETQ. The CDR3 protein is CASSLWASQETQYF. In nucleotides, the CDR3 is TGCGCCAGCAGCTTGTGGGCTAGCCAAGAGACCCAGTACTTC.

This sequence joins TRBV3-1 (or the pseudogene TRBV3-2) and TRBJ2-1, with 7 bases identical to TRBD1. The CDR3 has 17 amino acids. The V segment lost 0 bases and the J segment 15 bases; nucleotides outside the gene matches: 20. Germline loops: CDR1 LGHDT, CDR2 YNNKEL (reference sequence). CDR3 sequence reads: CASSQDSYETGQNQGFF. The CDR3 DNA reads as TGTGCCAGCAGCCAAGATAGCTATGAGACAGGGCAAAACCAGGGGTTCTTC.

The rearrangement links TRBV28 to TRBJ1-2; D might be TRBD1 (6 bases). CDR3 length: 14 residues. V shed 6 bases and J shed 2 bases, with 13 bases lying between them. The germline V gene has CDR1 MDHEN and CDR2 SYDVKM. The CDR3 coding sequence is TGTGCCAGCAGCCCGGTAGGGGGGAACTATGGCTACACCTTC. Its translation is CASSPVGGNYGYTF.

The chain employs TRBV28 and TRBJ2-4; D might be TRBD1 or TRBD2, each matching 5 bases. Deletions cut 5 bases from V and 4 bases from J, with 12 bases between. The CDR3 runs to 14 residues. CDR1 is MDHEN, CDR2 SYDVKM, per germline. CDR3 residues: CASSTWDGKNIQYF. The DNA for the CDR3 is TGTGCCAGCAGTACCTGGGACGGTAAAAACATTCAGTACTTC.

The rearrangement uses TRBV10-1 and TRBJ2-6, with 8 bases matching TRBD1. V gave up 6 bases and J gave up 0 bases; unmatched junction bases: 13. Germline CDR1 WNHNN, CDR2 SYGVQD (reference sequence). The CDR3 is 19 amino acids. CDR3 nucleotide sequence: TGCGCCAGCAGACCAAAGAAGGGACAGGCCAGCTCTGGGGCCAACGTCCTGACTTTC. This codes for CASRPKKGQASSGANVLTF.

DNA for the CDR3: TGCGCCAGCAGCTTGGTGAGGGGGAGTGACGGTGAAGCTTTCTTT. This encodes CASSLVRGSDGEAFF. V and J are TRBV5-1 and TRBJ1-1; TRBD1 is a possible D gene (6 bases). The CDR3 covers 15 residues. Germline values: CDR1 SGHRS, CDR2 YFSETQ. V was pared by 0 bases and J by 7 bases, with 16 bases between.

The chain carries TRBV11-2 and TRBJ1-1; maybe TRBD1 (5 bases). In germline, CDR1 is SGHAT, CDR2 FQNNGV. V was pared by 4 bases and J by 1 base, with 19 bases between. The CDR3 covers 17 residues. The CDR3 bases are TGTGCCAGCAGCTATACGGACAACCTTCCATCGAACACTGAAGCTTTCTTT. Its protein is CASSYTDNLPSNTEAFF.

V usage is TRBV19 and J usage is TRBJ2-7, with 7 bases fitting TRBD1. Germline V gene data show CDR1 as LNHDA and CDR2 as SQIVND (reference sequence). V trimming: 6 bases; J trimming: 5 bases; junction bases outside the gene matches: 10. The CDR3 is 14 residues long. Here the CDR3 reads CASRPGTVGHEQYF. CDR3 bases: TGTGCCAGTAGGCCCGGGACAGTAGGCCACGAGCAGTACTTC.

This chain joins TRBV4-1 and TRBJ1-2; D possibly corresponds to TRBD1 (5 bases). Per germline, CDR1 MGHRA and CDR2 YSYEKL. The CDR3 runs 16 residues. The V end lost 0 bases, the J end lost 4 bases, and 15 bases lay between the germline ends. CDR3: CASSQEGGARGYGYTF. CDR3 nucleotide sequence: TGCGCCAGCAGCCAAGAGGGCGGGGCGCGGGGCTATGGCTACACCTTC.

This sequence joins TRBV19 and TRBJ1-2, with D perhaps TRBD1 (5 bases). V lost 5 bases and J 1 base, leaving 11 bases between the germline ends. The CDR3 spans 14 residues. The V gene's germline CDR1 is LNHDA and CDR2 SQIVND (reference sequence). CDR3 in amino acids: CASSESGGNYGYTF. Written as DNA, the CDR3 is TGTGCCAGTAGTGAATCCGGGGGTAACTATGGCTACACCTTC.

This chain joins TRBV5-1 and TRBJ2-1, with 10 bases lining up with TRBD1. The junction had 5 bases not matched to a gene; V was cut back by 2 bases and J by 3 bases. CDR3 length: 16 residues. Germline lookup yields CDR1 SGHRS and CDR2 YFSETQ. The DNA for the CDR3 is TGCGCCAGCAGCTTTATGAGGACAGGGGGCTACAATGAGCAGTTCTTC. It codes for CASSFMRTGGYNEQFF.

This chain joins TRBV6-2 or TRBV6-3 and TRBJ2-1; D unclear. Germline lookup yields CDR1 MNHEY and CDR2 SVGEGT. The CDR3 has 14 amino acids. The V gene lost 5 bases and the J gene lost 7 bases, with 15 bases spanning the gap. The CDR3 here is CASSGRAMSNEQFF. For the CDR3, the DNA is TGTGCCAGCAGTGGTAGGGCAATGAGTAATGAGCAGTTCTTC.

This chain joins TRBV28 and TRBJ2-4; 9 positions agree with TRBD1. The J segment lost 6 bases and the V segment lost 6 bases, leaving 6 bases of the junction unmatched. In germline, CDR1 is MDHEN, CDR2 SYDVKM. The CDR3 contains 14 residues. CDR3 in amino acids: CASRTGTGRNIQYF. DNA for the CDR3: TGTGCCAGCAGGACCGGGACAGGGAGAAACATTCAGTACTTC.

This sequence joins TRBV3-1 (or the pseudogene TRBV3-2) and TRBJ2-1; 8 bases fit TRBD2. CDR1 is LGHDT and CDR2 is YNNKEL in the germline V gene (reference sequence). Trimming took 5 bases from V and 6 from J; bases not matched to a gene: 12. This CDR3 region has 16 residues. The CDR3 DNA reads TGTGCCAGCAGCTCCTGGACGGGGCGGGGGGCCAATGAGCAGTTCTTC. Protein product: CASSSWTGRGANEQFF.

The chain links TRBV28 to TRBJ2-7; possible D gene TRBD1, 5 bases. CDR3 length: 12 amino acids. V lost 5 bases, J lost 8 bases, and 13 bases lay in between. CDR1 is MDHEN, CDR2 SYDVKM, per germline. CDR3 bases: TGTGCCAGCAGTACAACAGGACCCAAGCAGTACTTC. It is translated as CASSTTGPKQYF.

This chain joins TRBV21-1 and TRBJ2-5. TRBV21-1 is annotated as a pseudogene. The length of the CDR3 is 12 residues. CDR3 protein: CASSIRPATQYF. The CDR3 bases are TGTGCCAGCAGCATACGACCGGCGACCCAGTACTTC.

The chain couples TRBV18 to TRBJ2-7; TRBD2 might be the D (6 bases). The V gene lost 8 bases and the J gene lost 6 bases, with 20 bases spanning the gap. The CDR3 runs 14 residues. Looked up from germline, CDR1 is KGHSH and CDR2 is LQKENI. The CDR3 nucleotides read TGTGCCAGCACTTTGGGGGGAAGCGTTAGCGAGCAGTACTTC. Protein sequence: CASTLGGSVSEQYF.

The chain uses TRBV7-9 and TRBJ2-3, with D possibly matching TRBD2 (6 bases). This CDR3 is built from 14 residues. V gave up 3 bases and J gave up 0 bases, with 7 bases separating them. CDR1 is SEHNR and CDR2 is FQNEAQ in the germline V gene (reference sequence). CDR3 coding DNA: TGTGCCAGCAGCTTTGGGGGGAGCACAGATACGCAGTATTTT. Its translation is CASSFGGSTDTQYF. Combining the CDR3 with reference TRBV7-9 and TRBJ2-3 gives the whole variable domain DTGVSQNPRHKITKRGQNVTFRCDPISEHNRLYWYRQTLGQGPEFLTYFQNEAQLEKSRLLSDRFSAERPKGSFSTLEIQRTEQGDSAMYLCASSFGGSTDTQYFGPGTRLTVL.

V gene TRBV2 combines with J gene TRBJ1-2; 8 bases fit TRBD1. The CDR3 loop spans 15 amino acids. V lost 4 bases, J lost 0 bases, and 4 bases stayed unmatched. The germline V gene encodes CDR1 SNHLY and CDR2 FYNNEI. CDR3 region: CASSVQGESNYGYTF. The CDR3 DNA follows: TGTGCCAGCAGTGTACAGGGGGAATCTAACTATGGCTACACCTTC.